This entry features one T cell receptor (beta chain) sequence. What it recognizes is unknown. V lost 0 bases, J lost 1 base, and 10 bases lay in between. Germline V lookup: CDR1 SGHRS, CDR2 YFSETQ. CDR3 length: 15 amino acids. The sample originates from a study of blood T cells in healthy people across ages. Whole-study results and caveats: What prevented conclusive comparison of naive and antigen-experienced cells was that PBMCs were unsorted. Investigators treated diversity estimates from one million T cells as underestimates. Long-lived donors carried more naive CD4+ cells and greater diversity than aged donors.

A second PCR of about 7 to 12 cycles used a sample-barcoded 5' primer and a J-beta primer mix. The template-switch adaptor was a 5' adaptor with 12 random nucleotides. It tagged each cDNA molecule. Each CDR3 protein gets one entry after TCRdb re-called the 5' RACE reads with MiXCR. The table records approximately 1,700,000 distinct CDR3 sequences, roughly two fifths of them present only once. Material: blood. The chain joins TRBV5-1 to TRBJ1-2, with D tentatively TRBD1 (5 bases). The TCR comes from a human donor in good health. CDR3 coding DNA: TGCGCCAGCAGCTTGGAGACAGCATTTAACTATGGCTACACCTTC. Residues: CASSLETAFNYGYTF.